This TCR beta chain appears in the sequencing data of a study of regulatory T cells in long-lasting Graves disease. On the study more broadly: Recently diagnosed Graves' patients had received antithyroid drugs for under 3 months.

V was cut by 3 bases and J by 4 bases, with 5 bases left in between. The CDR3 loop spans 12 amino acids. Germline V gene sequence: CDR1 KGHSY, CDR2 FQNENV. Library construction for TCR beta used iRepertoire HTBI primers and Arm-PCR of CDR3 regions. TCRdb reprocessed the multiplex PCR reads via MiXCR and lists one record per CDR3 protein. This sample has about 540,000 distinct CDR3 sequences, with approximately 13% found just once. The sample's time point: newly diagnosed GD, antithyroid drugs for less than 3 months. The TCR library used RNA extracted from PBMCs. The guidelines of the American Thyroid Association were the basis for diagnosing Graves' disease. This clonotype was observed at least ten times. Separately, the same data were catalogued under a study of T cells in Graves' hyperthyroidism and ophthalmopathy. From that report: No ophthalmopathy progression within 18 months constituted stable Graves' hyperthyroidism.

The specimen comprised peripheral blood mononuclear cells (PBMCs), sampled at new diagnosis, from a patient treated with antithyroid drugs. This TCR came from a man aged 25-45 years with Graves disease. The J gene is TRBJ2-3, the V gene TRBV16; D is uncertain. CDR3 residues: CASSQQADTQYF. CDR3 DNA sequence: TGTGCCAGCAGCCAGCAGGCAGATACGCAGTATTTT.